There are a few counts of the clone carrying this TCR beta chain. Its antigen is currently unknown. Germline values: CDR1 SGHDT, CDR2 YYEEEE. Trimming cost V 3 bases and J 0 bases; bases outside gene matches: 0. The length of the CDR3 is 15 residues. This record comes from a study of identical twins. General study points: Zero-insertion analyses were open to partial confounding by invariant MAIT and iNKT cells. Researchers reported excess low generation probability among twin-shared out-of-frame alpha sequences. A lower insertion count was a feature of abundant cord blood beta clonotypes, with no such feature in memory repertoires. The study found that models underestimated out-of-frame TCR alpha sharing in monozygotic twins.

One entry per CDR3 protein, called by TCRdb with MiXCR from the 5' RACE reads. Of fewer than 350,000 distinct CDR3 sequences listed, under 9.5% are singletons. The same sample was also studied in work on yellow fever vaccine responses in identical twins.

The J gene is TRBJ2-6, the V gene TRBV5-6, with TRBD1 identical over 7 bases. The TCR comes from a woman between 18 and 29 years old in good health. What was sequenced was memory (CD45RO+) T cells sorted from blood. The CDR3 spells CASSYRGSGANVLTF. In DNA form, the CDR3 reads TGTGCCAGCAGCTACAGGGGCTCTGGGGCCAACGTCCTGACTTTC.